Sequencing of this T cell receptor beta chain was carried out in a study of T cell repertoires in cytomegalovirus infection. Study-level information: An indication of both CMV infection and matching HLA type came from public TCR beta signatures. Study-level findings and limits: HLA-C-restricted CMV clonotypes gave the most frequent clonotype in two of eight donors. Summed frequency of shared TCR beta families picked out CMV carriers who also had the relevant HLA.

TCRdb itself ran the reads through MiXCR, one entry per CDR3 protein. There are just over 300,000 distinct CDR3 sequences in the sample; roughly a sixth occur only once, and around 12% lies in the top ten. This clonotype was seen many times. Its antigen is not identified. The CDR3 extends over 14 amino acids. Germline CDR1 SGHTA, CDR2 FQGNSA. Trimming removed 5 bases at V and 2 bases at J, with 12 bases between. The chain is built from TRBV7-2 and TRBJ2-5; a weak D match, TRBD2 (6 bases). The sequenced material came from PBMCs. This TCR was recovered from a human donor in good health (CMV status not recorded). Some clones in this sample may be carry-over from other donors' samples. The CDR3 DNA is TGTGCCAGCAGCGCCGGAGGGCTACAAGAGACCCAGTACTTC. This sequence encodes CASSAGGLQETQYF.